The clone carrying this T cell receptor beta chain was counted once. The data are from a study of control samples from healthy donors and cancer patients. Sequencing was performed with immunoSEQ multiplex PCR; in TCRdb, only in-frame clones are kept and a portion is missing. This sample carries approximately 100,000 clones, around 89% of them seen once, and the ten largest clones take 7.8%. V was shortened by 3 bases and J by 6 bases, with 18 bases between the two germline ends. The CDR3 is made up of 17 amino acids. Germline V lookup: CDR1 KGHSH, CDR2 LQKENI. Material: blood. This rearrangement joins TRBV18 to TRBJ1-6; D may be TRBD1 (6 bases). This receptor was obtained from a man in his thirties or forties in good health. The chain's CDR3 is CASSPSAGEVSNSPLHF. In DNA, the CDR3 is TGTGCCAGCTCACCCTCGGCAGGGGAGGTCTCTAATTCACCCCTCCACTTT.